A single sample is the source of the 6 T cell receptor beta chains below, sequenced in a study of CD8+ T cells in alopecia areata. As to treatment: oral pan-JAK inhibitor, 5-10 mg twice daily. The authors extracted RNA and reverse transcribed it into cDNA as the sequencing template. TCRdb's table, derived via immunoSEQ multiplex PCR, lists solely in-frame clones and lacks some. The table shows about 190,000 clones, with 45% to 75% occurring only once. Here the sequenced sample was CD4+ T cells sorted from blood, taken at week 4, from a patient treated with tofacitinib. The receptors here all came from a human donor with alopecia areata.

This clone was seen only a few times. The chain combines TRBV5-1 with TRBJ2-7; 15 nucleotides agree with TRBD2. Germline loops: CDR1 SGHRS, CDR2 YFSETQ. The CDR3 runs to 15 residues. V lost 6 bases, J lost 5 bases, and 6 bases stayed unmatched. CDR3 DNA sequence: TGCGCCAGCACCGGACTAGCGGGAGGGCCCCACGAGCAGTACTTC. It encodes CASTGLAGGPHEQYF.

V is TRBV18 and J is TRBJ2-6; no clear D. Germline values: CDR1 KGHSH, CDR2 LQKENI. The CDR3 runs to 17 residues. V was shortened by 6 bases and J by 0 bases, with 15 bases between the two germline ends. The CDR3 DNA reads TGTGCCAGCTCCCTCCGGCAGGCCTCCTCTGGGGCCAACGTCCTGACTTTC. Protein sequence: CASSLRQASSGANVLTF. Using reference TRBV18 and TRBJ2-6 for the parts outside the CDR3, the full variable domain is NAGVMQNPRHLVRRRGQEARLRCSPMKGHSHVYWYRQLPEEGLKFMVYLQKENIIDESGMPKERFSAEFPKEGPSILRIQQVVRGDSAAYFCASSLRQASSGANVLTFGAGSRLTVL.

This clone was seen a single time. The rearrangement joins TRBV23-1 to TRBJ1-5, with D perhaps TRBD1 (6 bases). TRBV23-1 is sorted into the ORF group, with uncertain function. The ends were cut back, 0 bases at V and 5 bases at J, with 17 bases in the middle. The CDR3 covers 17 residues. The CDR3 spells CASSQSRWGGLYQPQHF. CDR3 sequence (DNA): TGCGCCAGCAGTCAATCGAGATGGGGGGGCTTATATCAGCCCCAGCATTTT.

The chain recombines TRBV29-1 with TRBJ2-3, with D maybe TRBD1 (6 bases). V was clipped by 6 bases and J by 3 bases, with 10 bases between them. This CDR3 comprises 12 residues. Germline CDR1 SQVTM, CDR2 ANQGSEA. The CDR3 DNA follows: TGCAGCGTGATACAGGGAACAGATACGCAGTATTTT. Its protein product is CSVIQGTDTQYF.

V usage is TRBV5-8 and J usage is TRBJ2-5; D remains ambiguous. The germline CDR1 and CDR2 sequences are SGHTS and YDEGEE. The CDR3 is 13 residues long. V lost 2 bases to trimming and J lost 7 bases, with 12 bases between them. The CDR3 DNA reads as TGTGCCAGCAGCTTTAAACAGTCCGGGACCCAGTACTTC. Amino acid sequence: CASSFKQSGTQYF.

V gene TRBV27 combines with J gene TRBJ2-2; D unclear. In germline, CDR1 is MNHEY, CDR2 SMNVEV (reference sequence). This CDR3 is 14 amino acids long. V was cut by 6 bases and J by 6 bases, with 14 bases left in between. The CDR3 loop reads CASSLFTVAGELFF. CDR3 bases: TGTGCCAGCAGCCTATTCACGGTCGCCGGGGAGCTGTTTTTT.